This T cell receptor (beta chain) derives from a study of blood T cells in healthy people across ages. Study findings and constraints: CMV status of donors was unknown, possibly confounding expanded clonotype changes. When one million T cells were used, diversity estimates were thought to be underestimates. Leaving the PBMCs unsorted stopped any conclusive comparison of naive versus antigen-experienced cells.

It was with a sample-barcoded 5' primer and a J-beta primer mix that a second PCR of roughly 6 to 11 cycles was run. Every cDNA molecule bore a tag from a template-switch adaptor containing 12 random nucleotides. From the 5' RACE reads, TCRdb called clonotypes with MiXCR, one entry per CDR3 protein. The sample has about 1.6 million distinct CDR3 sequences; roughly 32% are singletons. Turning to this clonotype: What it binds is not known.

This sequence was found in a woman in her twenties or thirties in good health. Source material: blood.

The CDR3 DNA reads TGTGCCACCAGCGAAACAGGGGAGCAGTACTTC. Translated, it gives CATSETGEQYF. The chain uses TRBV15 and TRBJ2-5, with TRBD1 matching 7 bases. Trimming cost V 5 bases and J 11 bases; bases outside gene matches: 5. The CDR3 is 11 residues long. CDR1 and CDR2 (germline): LNHNV, YYDKDF (reference sequence).